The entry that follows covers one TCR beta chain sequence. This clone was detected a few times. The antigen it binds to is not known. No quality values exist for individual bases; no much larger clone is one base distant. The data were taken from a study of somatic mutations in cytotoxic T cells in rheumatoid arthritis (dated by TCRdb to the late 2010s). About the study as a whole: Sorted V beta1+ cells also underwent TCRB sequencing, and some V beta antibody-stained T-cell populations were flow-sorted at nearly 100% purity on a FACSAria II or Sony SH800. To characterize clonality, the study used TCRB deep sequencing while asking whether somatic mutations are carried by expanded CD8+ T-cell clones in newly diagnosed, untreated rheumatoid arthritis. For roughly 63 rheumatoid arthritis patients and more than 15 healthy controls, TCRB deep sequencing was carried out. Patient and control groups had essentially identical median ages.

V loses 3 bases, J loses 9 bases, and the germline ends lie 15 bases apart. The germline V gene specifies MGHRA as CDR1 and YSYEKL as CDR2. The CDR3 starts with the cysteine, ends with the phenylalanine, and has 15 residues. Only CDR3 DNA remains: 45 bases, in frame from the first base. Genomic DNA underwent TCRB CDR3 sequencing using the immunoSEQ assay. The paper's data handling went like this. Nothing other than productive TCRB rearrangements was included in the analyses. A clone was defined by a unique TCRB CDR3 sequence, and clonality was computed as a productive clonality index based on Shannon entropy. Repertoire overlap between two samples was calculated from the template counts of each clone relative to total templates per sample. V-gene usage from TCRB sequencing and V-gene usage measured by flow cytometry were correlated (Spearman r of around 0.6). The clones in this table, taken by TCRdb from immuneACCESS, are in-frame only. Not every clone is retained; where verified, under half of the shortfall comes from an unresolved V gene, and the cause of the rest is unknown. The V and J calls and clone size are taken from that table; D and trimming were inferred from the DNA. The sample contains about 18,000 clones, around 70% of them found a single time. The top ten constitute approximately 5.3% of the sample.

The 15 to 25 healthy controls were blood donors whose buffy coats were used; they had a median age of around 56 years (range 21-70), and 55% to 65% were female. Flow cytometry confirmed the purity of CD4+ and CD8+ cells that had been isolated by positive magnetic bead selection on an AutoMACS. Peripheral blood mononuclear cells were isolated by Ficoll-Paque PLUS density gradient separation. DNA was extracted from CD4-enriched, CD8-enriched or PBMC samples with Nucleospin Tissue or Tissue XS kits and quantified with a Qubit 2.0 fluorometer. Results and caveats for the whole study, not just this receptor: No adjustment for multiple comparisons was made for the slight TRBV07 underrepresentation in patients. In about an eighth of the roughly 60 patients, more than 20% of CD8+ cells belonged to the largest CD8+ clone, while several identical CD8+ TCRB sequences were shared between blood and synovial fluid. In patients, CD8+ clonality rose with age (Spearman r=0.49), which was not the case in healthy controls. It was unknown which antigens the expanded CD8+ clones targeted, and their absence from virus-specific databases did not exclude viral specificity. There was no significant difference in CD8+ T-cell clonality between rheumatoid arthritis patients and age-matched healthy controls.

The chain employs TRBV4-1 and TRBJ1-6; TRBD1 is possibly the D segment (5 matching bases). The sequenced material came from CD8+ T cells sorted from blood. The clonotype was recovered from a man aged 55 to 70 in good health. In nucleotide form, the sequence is TGCGCCAGCAGCCAGCCGGAACAGGAAACTTCACCCCTCCACTTT. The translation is CASSQPEQETSPLHF.